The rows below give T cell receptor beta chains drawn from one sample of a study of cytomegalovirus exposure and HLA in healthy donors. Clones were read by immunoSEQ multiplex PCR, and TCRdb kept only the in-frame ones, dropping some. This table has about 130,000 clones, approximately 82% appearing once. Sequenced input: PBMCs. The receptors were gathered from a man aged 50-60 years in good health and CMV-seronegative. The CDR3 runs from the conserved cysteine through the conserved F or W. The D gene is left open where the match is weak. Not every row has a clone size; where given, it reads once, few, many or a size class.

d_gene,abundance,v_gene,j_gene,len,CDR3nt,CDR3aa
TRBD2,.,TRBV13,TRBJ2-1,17,TGTGCCAGCAGCTTAAACGGTCCTAGCGGGAATAACAATGAGCAGTTCTTC,CASSLNGPSGNNNEQFF
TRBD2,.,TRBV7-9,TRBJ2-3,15,TGTGCCAGCAGCTTAGGGACTAGCGGCACAGATACGCAGTATTTT,CASSLGTSGTDTQYF
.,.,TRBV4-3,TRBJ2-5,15,TGCGCCAGCAGCCAAGATCTACTAGACGGAAAGACCCAGTACTTC,CASSQDLLDGKTQYF
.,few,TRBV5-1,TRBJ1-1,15,TGCGCCAGCAGCTTGGCCACGGGACATCTGACTGAAGCTTTCTTT,CASSLATGHLTEAFF
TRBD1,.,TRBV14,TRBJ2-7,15,TGTGCCAGCAGCCTCCTGGGGACAGAAACCTACGAGCAGTACTTC,CASSLLGTETYEQYF
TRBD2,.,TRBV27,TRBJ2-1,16,TGTGCCAGCAGTTTATCGAGTCTAGCGGGCTACAATGAGCAGTTCTTC,CASSLSSLAGYNEQFF
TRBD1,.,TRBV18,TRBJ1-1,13,TGTGCCAGCTCAGACAGGGTTACAACTGAAGCTTTCTTT,CASSDRVTTEAFF
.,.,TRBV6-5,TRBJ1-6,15,TGTGCCAGCAGTTACGGGGGCGCCGTTAATTCACCCCTCCACTTT,CASSYGGAVNSPLHF
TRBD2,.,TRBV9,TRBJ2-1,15,TGTGCCAGCAGCGTAGGCTCGCGGGGGGGTCCTGAGCAGTTCTTC,CASSVGSRGGPEQFF
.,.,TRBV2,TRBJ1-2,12,TGTGCCAGCAGGGAGGGCCTCTATGGCTACACCTTC,CASREGLYGYTF
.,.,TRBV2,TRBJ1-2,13,TGTGCCAGCAGTGTTCAGCGAGGGAGTGGCTACACCTTC,CASSVQRGSGYTF
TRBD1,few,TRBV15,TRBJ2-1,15,TGTGCCACCAGCAGAACACGGACAGGGGCGGGAGAGCAGTTCTTC,CATSRTRTGAGEQFF
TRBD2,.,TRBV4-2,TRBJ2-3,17,TGTGCCAGCAGCCAAGCGGGACTAGCGGGTTACACAGATACGCAGTATTTT,CASSQAGLAGYTDTQYF
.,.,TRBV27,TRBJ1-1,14,TGTGCCAGCAGTCTGAACAGGGTAAACACTGAAGCTTTCTTT,CASSLNRVNTEAFF
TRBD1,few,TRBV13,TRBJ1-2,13,TGTGCCAGCAGCTTGGGACAGGGTGATCGCTACACCTTC,CASSLGQGDRYTF
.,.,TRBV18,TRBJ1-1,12,TGTGCCAGCTCACCACCCGGGGCTGAAGCTTTCTTT,CASSPPGAEAFF
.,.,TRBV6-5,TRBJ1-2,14,TGTGCCAGCAGTTCCCGTCCCGCAGGGTATGGCTACACCTTC,CASSSRPAGYGYTF
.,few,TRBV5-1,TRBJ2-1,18,TGCGCCAGCCGCCCGCAGGCCAGACAGACCCACCTATACAATGAGCAGTTCTTC,CASRPQARQTHLYNEQFF
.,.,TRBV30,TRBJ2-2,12,TGTGCCTGGAGCGAGAATACCGGGGAGCTGTTTTTT,CAWSENTGELFF
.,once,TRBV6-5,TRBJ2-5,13,TGTGCCAGCAGTTACAAGGAGAGAGAGACCCAGTACTTC,CASSYKERETQYF
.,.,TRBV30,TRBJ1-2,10,TGTGCCTGGAAGGCGGGTGGCTACACCTTC,CAWKAGGYTF
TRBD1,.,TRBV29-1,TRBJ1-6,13,TGCAGCGTTAAGGACAGGGTAAATTCACCCCTCCACTTT,CSVKDRVNSPLHF
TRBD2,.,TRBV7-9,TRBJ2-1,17,TGTGCCAGCAGTCTAGGCCTTGGCGGGGGGGCTTGGAATGAGCAGTTCTTC,CASSLGLGGGAWNEQFF
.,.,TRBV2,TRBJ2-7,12,TGTGCCAGCAGTGTGGGCGGGTACGAGCAGTACTTC,CASSVGGYEQYF
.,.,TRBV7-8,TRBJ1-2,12,TGTGCCAGCAGCTTAGAGGGGTTGGGCTACACCTTC,CASSLEGLGYTF
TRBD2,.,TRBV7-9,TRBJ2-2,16,TGTGCCAGCAGCAGGACTAGCGGGGGGGCCCCCGGGGAGCTGTTTTTT,CASSRTSGGAPGELFF
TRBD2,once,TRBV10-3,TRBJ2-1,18,TGTGCCATCAGTGAACGGGGACTAGCGGGGGGCCGGTACAATGAGCAGTTCTTC,CAISERGLAGGRYNEQFF
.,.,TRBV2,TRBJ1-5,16,TGTGCCAGCAGTGAACTACAGGGTTTGGGCAATCAGCCCCAGCATTTT,CASSELQGLGNQPQHF
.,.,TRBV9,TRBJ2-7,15,TGTGCCAGCAGCGTAGGCGGACTGTCTGGGTACGAGCAGTACTTC,CASSVGGLSGYEQYF
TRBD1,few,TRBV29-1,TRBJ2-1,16,TGCAGCGTCCTCCCCGAGGGGGCCGGATCCTACAATGAGCAGTTCTTC,CSVLPEGAGSYNEQFF
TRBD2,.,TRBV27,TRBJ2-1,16,TGTGCCAGCAGCCAGGGGACTAGCGGGTCCTACAATGAGCAGTTCTTC,CASSQGTSGSYNEQFF
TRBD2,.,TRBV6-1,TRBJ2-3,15,TGTGCCAGCAGTGTGTTAGCGGGGGGCCAAGATACGCAGTATTTT,CASSVLAGGQDTQYF
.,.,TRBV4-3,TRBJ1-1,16,TGCGCCAGCAGCCAAGATTGGGGCACCATGAACACTGAAGCTTTCTTT,CASSQDWGTMNTEAFF
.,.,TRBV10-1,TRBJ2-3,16,TGCGCCAGCAGTGGATCTAGAAGTTACCGCACAGATACGCAGTATTTT,CASSGSRSYRTDTQYF
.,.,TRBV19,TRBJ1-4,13,TGTGCCAGTGCGGACAGAACTAATGAAAAACTGTTTTTT,CASADRTNEKLFF
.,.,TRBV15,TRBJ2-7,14,TGTGCCACCAGCAGAGATGGGCTTCTCTACGAGCAGTACTTC,CATSRDGLLYEQYF
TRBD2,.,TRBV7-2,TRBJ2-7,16,TGTGCCAGCAGCTTAGCGGTTGCAGCGGGGGGCTACGAGCAGTACTTC,CASSLAVAAGGYEQYF
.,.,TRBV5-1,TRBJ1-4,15,TGCGCCAGCAGCTTGGAGCCTACCCGGGTGGAAAAACTGTTTTTT,CASSLEPTRVEKLFF
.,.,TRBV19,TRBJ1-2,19,TGTGCCAGTAGTATCCCCGTGTTGGGGGCATCATATGTTAACTATGGCTACACCTTC,CASSIPVLGASYVNYGYTF
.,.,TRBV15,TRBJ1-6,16,TGTGCCACCAGCAGAGATCGGGGATCCTATAATTCACCCCTCCACTTT,CATSRDRGSYNSPLHF
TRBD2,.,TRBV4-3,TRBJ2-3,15,TGCGCCAGCAGCCCGCGGACGGGGGGGACAGATACGCAGTATTTT,CASSPRTGGTDTQYF
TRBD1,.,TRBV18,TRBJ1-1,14,TGTGCCAGCTCTCCCGGGACAGGGGCCCCTGAAGCTTTCTTT,CASSPGTGAPEAFF
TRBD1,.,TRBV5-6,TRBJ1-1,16,TGTGCCAGCAGCTTTCAAGGGGGCACCATGAACACTGAAGCTTTCTTT,CASSFQGGTMNTEAFF
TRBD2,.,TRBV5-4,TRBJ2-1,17,TGTGCCAGCAGCTTGGACCCCCCGGGGGGACCCTACAATGAGCAGTTCTTC,CASSLDPPGGPYNEQFF
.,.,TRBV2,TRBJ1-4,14,TGTGCCAGCAGTGCGTGGGACTTAGGTGGAAAACTGTTTTTT,CASSAWDLGGKLFF
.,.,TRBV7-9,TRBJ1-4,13,TGTGCCAGCACTGACGGGGGGGGTGAAAAACTGTTTTTT,CASTDGGGEKLFF
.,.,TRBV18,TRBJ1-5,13,TGTGCCAGCTCAGGGGGGGGGAAACAGCCCCAGCATTTT,CASSGGGKQPQHF
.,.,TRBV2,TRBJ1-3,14,TGTGCCAGCAGACAGCCTCACTCTGGAAACACCATATATTTT,CASRQPHSGNTIYF
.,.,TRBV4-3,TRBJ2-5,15,TGCGCCAGCAGCCTTATTGGGGCCGGGCAAGAGACCCAGTACTTC,CASSLIGAGQETQYF
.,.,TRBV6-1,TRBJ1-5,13,TGTGCCACCCAAGAGGGTCTGAATCAGCCCCAGCATTTT,CATQEGLNQPQHF
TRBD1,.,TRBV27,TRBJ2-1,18,TGTGCCAGCAGTTTTACTAAGACAGGGTACGGGACCTACAATGAGCAGTTCTTC,CASSFTKTGYGTYNEQFF
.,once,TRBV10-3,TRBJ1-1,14,TGTGCCATCAGTGCGCCCAGGGTGAACACTGAAGCTTTCTTT,CAISAPRVNTEAFF
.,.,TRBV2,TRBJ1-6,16,TGTGCCAGCAGGGCCGACAGCTTCTCCTATAATTCACCCCTCCACTTT,CASRADSFSYNSPLHF